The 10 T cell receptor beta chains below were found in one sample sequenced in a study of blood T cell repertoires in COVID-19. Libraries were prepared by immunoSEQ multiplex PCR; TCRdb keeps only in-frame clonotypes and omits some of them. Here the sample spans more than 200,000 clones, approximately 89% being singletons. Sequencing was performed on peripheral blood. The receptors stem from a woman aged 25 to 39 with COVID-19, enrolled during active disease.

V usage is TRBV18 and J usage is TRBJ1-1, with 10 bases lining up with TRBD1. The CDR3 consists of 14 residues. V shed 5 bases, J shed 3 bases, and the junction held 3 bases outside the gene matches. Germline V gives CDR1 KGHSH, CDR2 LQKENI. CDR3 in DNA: TGTGCCAGCTCATCGGGACAGGGGCACACTGAAGCTTTCTTT. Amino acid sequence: CASSSGQGHTEAFF.

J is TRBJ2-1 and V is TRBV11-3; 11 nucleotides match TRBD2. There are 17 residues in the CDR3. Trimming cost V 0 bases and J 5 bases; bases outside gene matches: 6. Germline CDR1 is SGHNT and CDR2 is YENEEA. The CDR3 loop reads CASSLDLAGGFHNEQFF. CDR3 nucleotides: TGTGCCAGCAGCTTAGATCTAGCGGGGGGATTTCACAATGAGCAGTTCTTC.

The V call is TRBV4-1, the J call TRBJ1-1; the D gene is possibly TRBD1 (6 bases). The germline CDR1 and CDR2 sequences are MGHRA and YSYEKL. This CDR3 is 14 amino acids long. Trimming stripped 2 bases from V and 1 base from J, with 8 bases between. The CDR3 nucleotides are TGCGCCAGCAGCCAACTGGGACAGAACACTGAAGCTTTCTTT. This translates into CASSQLGQNTEAFF.

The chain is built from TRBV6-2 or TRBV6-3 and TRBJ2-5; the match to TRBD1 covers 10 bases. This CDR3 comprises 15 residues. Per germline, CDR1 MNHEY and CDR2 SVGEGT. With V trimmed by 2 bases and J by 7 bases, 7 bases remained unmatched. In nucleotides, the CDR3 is TGTGCCAGCAGTTACAAGACAGGGGGCAATGTGACCCAGTACTTC. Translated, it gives CASSYKTGGNVTQYF.

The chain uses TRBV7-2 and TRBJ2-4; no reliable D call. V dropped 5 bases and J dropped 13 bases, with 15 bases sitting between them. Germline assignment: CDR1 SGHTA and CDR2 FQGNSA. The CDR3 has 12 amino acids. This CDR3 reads CASSQTLGFQYF. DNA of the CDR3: TGTGCCAGCAGCCAAACCCTAGGTTTCCAGTACTTC. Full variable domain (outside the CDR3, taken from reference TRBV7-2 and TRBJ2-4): GAGVSQSPSNKVTEKGKDVELRCDPISGHTALYWYRQSLGQGLEFLIYFQGNSAPDKSGLPSDRFSAERTGGSVSTLTIQRTQQEDSAVYLCASSQTLGFQYFGAGTRLSVL.

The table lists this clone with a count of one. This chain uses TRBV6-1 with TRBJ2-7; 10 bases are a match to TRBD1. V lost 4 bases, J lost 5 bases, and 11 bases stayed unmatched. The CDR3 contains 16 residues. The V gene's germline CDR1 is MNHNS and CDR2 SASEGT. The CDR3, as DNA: TGTGCCAGCAGTGGGGCCCCGGGACAGGGGCACCACGAGCAGTACGTC. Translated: CASSGAPGQGHHEQYV.

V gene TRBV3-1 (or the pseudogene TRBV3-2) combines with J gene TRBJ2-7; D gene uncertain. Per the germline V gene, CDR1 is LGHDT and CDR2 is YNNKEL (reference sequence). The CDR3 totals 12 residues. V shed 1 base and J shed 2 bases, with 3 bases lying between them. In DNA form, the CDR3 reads TGTGCCAGCAGCCAAGGGCCCTACGAGCAGTACTTC. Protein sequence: CASSQGPYEQYF.

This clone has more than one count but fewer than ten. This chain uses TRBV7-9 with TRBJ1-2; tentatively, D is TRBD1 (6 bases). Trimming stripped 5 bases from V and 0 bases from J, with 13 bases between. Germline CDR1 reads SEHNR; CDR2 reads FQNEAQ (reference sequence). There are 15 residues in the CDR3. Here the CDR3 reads CASSLLTGSNYGYTF. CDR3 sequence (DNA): TGTGCCAGCAGCCTCTTAACAGGGTCTAACTATGGCTACACCTTC.

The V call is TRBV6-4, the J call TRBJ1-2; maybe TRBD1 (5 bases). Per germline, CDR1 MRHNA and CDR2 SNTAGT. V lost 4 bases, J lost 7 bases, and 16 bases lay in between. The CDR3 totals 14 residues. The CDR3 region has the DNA TGTGCCAGCAGTGGGATGCCAGGGCTGAGTGGCTACACCTTC. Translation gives CASSGMPGLSGYTF.

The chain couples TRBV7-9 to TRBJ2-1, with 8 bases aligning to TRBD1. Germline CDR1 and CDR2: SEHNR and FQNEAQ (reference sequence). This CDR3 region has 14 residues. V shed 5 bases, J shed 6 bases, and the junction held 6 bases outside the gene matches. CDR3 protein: CASSGQGSSNEQFF. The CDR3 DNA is TGTGCCAGCAGCGGACAGGGCTCGAGCAATGAGCAGTTCTTC.